The 12 T cell receptor beta chains below all came from one sample that was sequenced in a study of blood T cells in healthy people across ages. It was with a sample-barcoded 5' primer and a J-beta primer mix that a second PCR of about 6 to 12 cycles was run. TCRdb analysed the 5' RACE reads with MiXCR anew, one entry per CDR3 protein. The sample contains around 780,000 distinct CDR3 sequences, around three fifths of which appear only once. Sequencing was performed on blood. The receptors were gathered from a man aged 40-55 years in good health.

The J gene is TRBJ1-4, the V gene TRBV15, with D unresolved. The CDR3 is made up of 14 amino acids. Between the trimmed V and J ends, which lost 0 bases and 6 bases, there was a span of 8 bases. Germline lookup yields CDR1 LNHNV and CDR2 YYDKDF (reference sequence). This CDR3 is CATSRDIGDEKLFF. The CDR3 DNA is TGTGCCACCAGCAGAGATATCGGAGATGAAAAACTGTTTTTT.

The chain uses TRBV24-1 and TRBJ2-5, with D perhaps matching TRBD2 (6 bases). Trimming stripped 1 base from V and 0 bases from J, with 11 bases between. Germline V CDR1 and CDR2: KGHDR, SFDVKD. The CDR3 is 16 residues long. The CDR3 region has the DNA TGTGCCACCAGTGATTTCACTGGCGGGAACCAAGAGACCCAGTACTTC. Protein: CATSDFTGGNQETQYF.

This clonotype appeared a few times. The CDR3 nucleotides read TGTGCCAGCAGTGGAAATTCGGAGACCCAGTACTTC. Amino acid sequence: CASSGNSETQYF. The rearrangement links TRBV28 to TRBJ2-5; D not resolved. Germline V CDR1 and CDR2: MDHEN, SYDVKM. The CDR3 length is 12 residues. Between the trimmed V and J ends, which lost 5 bases and 5 bases, there was a span of 9 bases.

This clonotype was seen a handful of times. The J gene is TRBJ2-7, the V gene TRBV5-1; the D call may be TRBD1 or TRBD2 (5 bases each). In germline, CDR1 is SGHRS, CDR2 YFSETQ. Trimming cost V 2 bases and J 5 bases, with 11 bases left between them. This CDR3 has 13 amino acids. CDR3 coding DNA: TGCGCCAGCAGCTTCGGGACCCCAAACGAGCAGTACTTC. Translating it yields CASSFGTPNEQYF.

The V and J genes are TRBV20-1 and TRBJ1-1, with D perhaps matching TRBD1 (5 bases). Germline CDR1 reads DFQATT; CDR2 reads SNEGSKA (reference sequence). Trimming stripped 3 bases from V and 4 bases from J, with 9 bases between. CDR3 length equals 12 residues. CDR3 nucleotide sequence: TGCAGTGCTAGCCCAGGGCCCACTGAAGCTTTCTTT. This translates into CSASPGPTEAFF.

On this clonotype: One junction end disagrees with the germline gene, perhaps due to a read error. J is TRBJ2-7 and V is TRBV4-1; the D call may be TRBD1 or TRBD2 (5 bases each). The CDR3 spans 15 residues. Germline CDR1 MGHRA, CDR2 YSYEKL. This CDR3 reads CASNQAGTETYEQYF. In nucleotides, the CDR3 is TGCGCCAGCAACCAAGCAGGGACGGAGACCTACGAGCAGTACTTC.

This clonotype has ten or more counts. This chain joins TRBV28 and TRBJ2-3; D uncertain. The V gene's germline CDR1 is MDHEN and CDR2 SYDVKM. V was cut by 8 bases and J by 9 bases, with 21 bases left in between. There are 14 residues in the CDR3. The CDR3 spells CASLSADVSHTQYF. CDR3 sequence (DNA): TGTGCCAGCTTAAGCGCGGACGTTTCGCACACGCAGTATTTT.

V and J are TRBV20-1 and TRBJ2-3; no clear D gene. V dropped 5 bases and J dropped 0 bases, with 6 bases sitting between them. The CDR3 contains 12 residues. Germline CDR1 reads DFQATT; CDR2 reads SNEGSKA (reference sequence). The CDR3 nucleotides read TGCAGTGCTGTCCGGAGCACAGATACGCAGTATTTT. Protein sequence: CSAVRSTDTQYF.

This clonotype was observed a handful of times. This chain connects TRBV7-2 to TRBJ2-3; TRBD2 matches 8 bases. The CDR3 covers 17 residues. With V trimmed by 1 base and J by 3 bases, 9 bases remained unmatched. Germline V gene sequence: CDR1 SGHTA, CDR2 FQGNSA. Here the CDR3 DNA reads TGTGCCAGCAGCTTAGTAGTCGCGGGGGGTTGGACAGATACGCAGTATTTT. Translated: CASSLVVAGGWTDTQYF.

The chain is built from TRBV6-5 and TRBJ1-1; a weak D match, TRBD1 (5 bases). Germline V lookup: CDR1 MNHEY, CDR2 SVGAGI. With 2 bases removed from V and 0 bases from J, the gap between germline ends came to 16 bases. The CDR3 is 17 residues long. In DNA form, the CDR3 reads TGTGCCAGCAGTTACGTGGAGGGGCGCGGTGTGAACACTGAAGCTTTCTTT. Amino acids: CASSYVEGRGVNTEAFF.

This clonotype was recorded many times. V usage is TRBV6-5 and J usage is TRBJ2-7; no clear D. Germline CDR1 and CDR2: MNHEY and SVGAGI. The CDR3 has 14 residues. Trimming took off 2 bases at V and 1 base at J, with 9 bases between the two ends. CDR3 DNA sequence: TGTGCCAGCAGTTACGGCCCCGGTTCCTACGAGCAGTACTTC. This gives the protein CASSYGPGSYEQYF.

The chain recombines TRBV25-1 with TRBJ1-1; no firm D call. V lost 4 bases and J lost 2, with 11 bases in between. The CDR3 runs 14 residues. CDR1 and CDR2 (germline): MGHDK, SYGVNS. The CDR3 coding sequence is TGTGCCAGCAGTGGTCTCAGAGATAACACTGAAGCTTTCTTT. Encoded protein: CASSGLRDNTEAFF.